These 3 T cell receptor beta chains came from one sample sequenced in a study of blood T cells in healthy people across ages. A second 7 to 11 cycle PCR used barcoded and J-beta primers. TCRdb processed the 5' RACE reads anew with MiXCR; each CDR3 protein has one entry. The table has hundreds of thousands of distinct CDR3 sequences, about a quarter seen once; the top ten hold about 3.9%. This sample was shared with a second study, whose subject was T cells of mothers and their children.

The sequencing sample was made of blood. These receptors were obtained from a boy aged 2-9 years in good health.

V is TRBV29-1 and J is TRBJ2-1; perhaps TRBD2 as D (5 bases). This CDR3 region has 13 residues. V was shortened by 3 bases and J by 1 base, with 7 bases between the two germline ends. Germline assignment: CDR1 SQVTM and CDR2 ANQGSEA. Here the CDR3 reads CSVDWTSYNEQFF. Here the CDR3 DNA reads TGCAGCGTTGACTGGACTTCCTACAATGAGCAGTTCTTC.

The J gene is TRBJ2-7, the V gene TRBV20-1; TRBD2 is a possible D gene (5 bases). Germline V gene lookup returns CDR1 DFQATT and CDR2 SNEGSKA (reference sequence). This CDR3 has 12 residues. V lost 3 bases and J 11 bases, leaving 17 bases between the germline ends. In nucleotides, the CDR3 is TGCAGTGCTAGGGGTCCGGGGAGACGGGAGTACTTC. As protein: CSARGPGRREYF.

The table lists this clonotype with a few counts. This chain uses TRBV29-1 with TRBJ2-1, with D perhaps matching TRBD1 or TRBD2 (5 bases each). Germline V gene data show CDR1 as SQVTM and CDR2 as ANQGSEA. The CDR3 is made up of 14 amino acids. Trimming removed 4 bases from V and 2 bases from J, with 12 bases in between. This CDR3 is CSVGTGRTYNEQFF. CDR3 bases: TGCAGCGTTGGGACGGGGCGAACCTACAATGAGCAGTTCTTC.